This T cell receptor beta chain was identified during a study of shared clonotypes between healthy human individuals. As for the study in general: CD4 naive and CD4 memory each took three plates per donor, while CD8 naive took two and CD8 memory one.

Both subsets, CD45RA+ naive and CD45RA-negative memory, were split from the CD4+ cells. Produced via immunoSEQ multiplex PCR; TCRdb's table is partial and in-frame only. Of around 1,100,000 clones in the sample, about 80% were seen once. Regarding the study as a whole: The researchers took only blood, and tissue repertoires probably look different.

CDR3 length: 16 residues. With 5 bases removed from V and 3 bases from J, the gap between germline ends came to 17 bases. Germline CDR1 is MDHEN and CDR2 is SYDVKM. About this clone itself: The antigen is not known.

The sequence was obtained from a young man in good health. Some clones in this sample may be carry-over from other donors' samples. The V call is TRBV28, the J call TRBJ2-1, with D possibly being TRBD1 (7 bases). Material for sequencing was memory CD4+ T cells from PBMCs. Subset given: CD45RA-negative fraction. For the CDR3, the DNA is TGTGCCAGCAGTACCACCGGAGGGGGCCTCTACAATGAGCAGTTCTTC. It encodes CASSTTGGGLYNEQFF.